The 28 T cell receptor beta chains below all came from one sample that was sequenced in a study of monozygotic twins with inflammatory bowel disease. TCRdb derives one entry per CDR3 protein from the 5' RACE reads, leaving out DNA. The sample totals over 120,000 distinct CDR3 sequences. The source material was blood. These receptors were obtained from a human donor with ulcerative colitis or Crohn's disease, or a healthy co-twin of an affected twin (not recorded which).

Here the CDR3 reads CASSFEAVNSPLHF. This rearrangement joins TRBV5-1 to TRBJ1-6. Germline V lookup: CDR1 SGHRS, CDR2 YFSETQ. The length of the CDR3 is 14 residues.

The chain combines TRBV9 with TRBJ2-3; no DNA is available, so the TRBD2 call from TCRdb remains unchecked. CDR1 and CDR2 (germline): SGDLS, YYNGEE. This CDR3 region has 15 residues. The CDR3: CASSVRDGGRDTQYF.

The chain employs TRBV25-1 and TRBJ2-2. The CDR3 contains 14 residues. Germline CDR1 and CDR2: MGHDK and SYGVNS. CDR3: CASTGLGYTGELFF.

This chain links TRBV27 with TRBJ2-7; the D gene TCRdb calls, TRBD2, cannot be checked with no DNA. The CDR3 sequence is 15 residues long. CDR1 is MNHEY, CDR2 SMNVEV, per germline (reference sequence). The CDR3 sequence: CASSFGGRRTYEQYF.

This chain joins TRBV30 and TRBJ2-1; checking the TCRdb D call of TRBD1 is not possible without DNA. This CDR3 spans 13 amino acids. CDR1 is GTSNPN and CDR2 is SVGIG in the germline V gene (reference sequence). This CDR3 reads CAWSVAGYNEQFF.

The genes are TRBV2 and TRBJ1-4; TCRdb indicates TRBD1, and absent DNA this call remains unverified. This CDR3 spans 13 amino acids. CDR1 and CDR2 from the germline V gene are SNHLY and FYNNEI. CDR3 in amino acids: CASSEPTPVKLFF.

The chain couples TRBV7-3 to TRBJ2-5; TCRdb gives TRBD2 as the D gene, but with no DNA this cannot be confirmed. This CDR3 spans 15 amino acids. Germline V gives CDR1 SGHTA, CDR2 FQGTGA. The CDR3 loop is CASSPSREWEETQYF. The entire variable domain, with the rest obtained from reference TRBV7-3 and TRBJ2-5, is as follows: GAGVSQTPSNKVTEKGKYVELRCDPISGHTALYWYRQSLGQGPEFLIYFQGTGAADDSGLPNDRFFAVRPEGSVSTLKIQRTERGDSAVYLCASSPSREWEETQYFGPGTRLLVL.

The genes are TRBV5-1 and TRBJ1-1; the D gene TCRdb calls, TRBD1, cannot be checked with no DNA. Germline assignment: CDR1 SGHRS and CDR2 YFSETQ. CDR3 length: 14 residues. CDR3 in amino acids: CASSPGTGNTEAFF.

The rearrangement joins TRBV3-1 to TRBJ1-5; TCRdb returns TRBD1, unconfirmable since there is no DNA. The germline V gene encodes CDR1 LGHDT and CDR2 YNNKEL (reference sequence). This CDR3 has 14 residues. The CDR3 protein is CASSQDWGPQPQHF.

V is TRBV5-5 and J is TRBJ1-4. Germline CDR1 reads SGHKS; CDR2 reads YYEKEE (reference sequence). The CDR3 spans 14 residues. Here the CDR3 reads CASSLAPGREKLFF. Full variable domain (rest looked up from reference TRBV5-5 and TRBJ1-4): DAGVTQSPTHLIKTRGQQVTLRCSPISGHKSVSWYQQVLGQGPQFIFQYYEKEERGRGNFPDRFSARQFPNYSSELNVNALLLGDSALYLCASSLAPGREKLFFGSGTQLSVL.

This chain connects TRBV6-2 or TRBV6-3 to TRBJ2-2; TCRdb indicates TRBD1, and absent DNA this call remains unverified. Per germline, CDR1 MNHEY and CDR2 SVGEGT. The CDR3 extends over 15 amino acids. The CDR3 protein is CASSYVQGARGELFF.

The chain employs TRBV7-3 and TRBJ2-7; TCRdb's assignment of TRBD2 cannot be checked, as there is no DNA. The CDR3 is 16 amino acids. Germline CDR1 SGHTA, CDR2 FQGTGA. CDR3 loop: CASSLTGTSGSYEQYF.

The genes are TRBV5-1 and TRBJ2-1; TCRdb reports TRBD1, a call that lacks DNA to check it against. The CDR3 length is 15 residues. The germline V gene encodes CDR1 SGHRS and CDR2 YFSETQ. The CDR3 loop is CASSYDLKGVDEQFF.

The V gene is TRBV28, the J gene TRBJ1-5; TCRdb lists TRBD1, though no DNA is available to test this call. This CDR3 is built from 15 residues. Germline CDR1 MDHEN, CDR2 SYDVKM. This chain's CDR3 is CASSPGTGVVQPQHF.

The chain couples TRBV5-1 to TRBJ1-1. Germline V gives CDR1 SGHRS, CDR2 YFSETQ. This CDR3 contains 11 residues. The CDR3 sequence: CASSGGIEAFF.

The J gene is TRBJ2-1, the V gene TRBV20-1; TCRdb's assignment of TRBD2 cannot be checked, as there is no DNA. The CDR3 consists of 18 residues. The V gene's germline CDR1 is DFQATT and CDR2 SNEGSKA (reference sequence). CDR3 in amino acids: CSARSALAGVGSDNEQFF.

Here the CDR3 reads CASSQDPQGVSTNEKLFF. The rearrangement joins TRBV4-3 to TRBJ1-4; TCRdb indicates TRBD1, and absent DNA this call remains unverified. CDR3 length equals 18 residues. CDR1 and CDR2 (germline): LGHNA, YSLEER.

The chain uses TRBV29-1 and TRBJ1-2. There are 12 residues in the CDR3. Germline lookup yields CDR1 SQVTM and CDR2 ANQGSEA. CDR3: CSAGHQNYGYTF.

The CDR3 region is CASSFVDSPLHF. V is TRBV12-3 or TRBV12-4 and J is TRBJ1-6. The CDR3 is made up of 12 amino acids.

The chain uses TRBV28 and TRBJ1-1. The CDR3 sequence is 15 residues long. CDR1 and CDR2 (germline): MDHEN, SYDVKM. Here the CDR3 reads CASSLVGRANTEAFF.

The J gene is TRBJ2-3, the V gene TRBV30; the TCRdb D gene call, TRBD2, has no DNA to confirm it. Germline-derived CDR1 and CDR2 are GTSNPN and SVGIG (reference sequence). This CDR3 spans 16 amino acids. The CDR3 here is CAWSEGPAGGPDTQYF.

The gene calls are TRBV7-8 and TRBJ2-7; no DNA is available, so the TRBD2 call from TCRdb remains unchecked. The length of the CDR3 is 17 residues. Looked up from germline, CDR1 is SGHVS and CDR2 is FQNEAQ. CDR3 residues: CASSRGAQAGVDYEQYF.

The chain couples TRBV7-8 to TRBJ2-1; TCRdb picks TRBD1, but there is no DNA to check that call. Germline values: CDR1 SGHVS, CDR2 FQNEAQ. The CDR3 consists of 15 residues. This chain's CDR3 is CASSFTDSAYNEQFF.

V gene TRBV6-1 combines with J gene TRBJ2-1; absent DNA, TCRdb's TRBD2 call cannot be checked. Germline CDR1 is MNHNS and CDR2 is SASEGT. The length of the CDR3 is 17 residues. The CDR3 is CASSERGSGSQYNEQFF.

The V gene is TRBV12-3 or TRBV12-4, the J gene TRBJ2-3. The CDR3 length is 12 residues. The CDR3 spells CASRLAADTQYF.

The chain combines TRBV12-3 or TRBV12-4 with TRBJ1-3. CDR3 length: 14 amino acids. The CDR3 sequence is CASSLESSGNTIYF.

The rearrangement uses TRBV28 and TRBJ2-2. This CDR3 comprises 14 residues. CDR1 is MDHEN, CDR2 SYDVKM, per germline. CDR3: CASSLLKGAGELFF.

This sequence joins TRBV5-1 and TRBJ1-4; lacking DNA, the TRBD1 call made by TCRdb goes unchecked. The CDR3 loop spans 15 amino acids. The germline V gene encodes CDR1 SGHRS and CDR2 YFSETQ. CDR3 region: CASSLGQGNYEKLFF.